The clone carrying this TCR beta chain was seen only a few times. Its matching antigen is unknown. Using its own MiXCR run on the RT-PCR reads, TCRdb lists one record per CDR3 protein. This table holds around 250,000 distinct CDR3 sequences, 12% found once. This entry comes from a study of response to subunit inactivated influenza vaccine. Overall study findings and caveats: Researchers suggested that each seasonal influenza vaccination recruits few new T cells.

V was pared by 3 bases and J by 3 bases, with 13 bases of the junction left unmatched. The CDR3 spans 17 residues. Germline CDR1 reads LGHDT; CDR2 reads YNNKEL (reference sequence). The sequencing here drew on non-naive T cells sorted from PBMCs, taken roughly 15 days before vaccination. This rearrangement joins TRBV3-1 to TRBJ2-7, with 8 bases matching TRBD2. The source is a man aged 45-65 years who received an inactivated influenza vaccine. CDR3 sequence (DNA): TGTGCCAGCAGCCAGGGGACGAGCGGGAGAGCTGGCTACGAGCAGTACTTC. This codes for CASSQGTSGRAGYEQYF.